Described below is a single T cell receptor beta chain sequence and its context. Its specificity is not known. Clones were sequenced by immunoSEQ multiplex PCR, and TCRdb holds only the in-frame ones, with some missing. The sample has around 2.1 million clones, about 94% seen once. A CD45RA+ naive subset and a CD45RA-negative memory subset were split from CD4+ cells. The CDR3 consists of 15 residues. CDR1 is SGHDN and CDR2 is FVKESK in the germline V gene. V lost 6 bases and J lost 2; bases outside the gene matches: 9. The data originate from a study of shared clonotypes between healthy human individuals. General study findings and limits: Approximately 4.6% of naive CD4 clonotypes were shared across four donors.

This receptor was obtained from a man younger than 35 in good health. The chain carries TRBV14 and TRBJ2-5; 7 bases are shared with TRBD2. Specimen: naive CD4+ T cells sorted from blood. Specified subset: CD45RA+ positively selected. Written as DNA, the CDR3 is TGTGCCAGCAGGAATAGCGGGTCCCCTCAAGAGACCCAGTACTTC. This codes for CASRNSGSPQETQYF. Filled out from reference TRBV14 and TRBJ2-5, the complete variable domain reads EAGVTQFPSHSVIEKGQTVTLRCDPISGHDNLYWYRRVMGKEIKFLLHFVKESKQDESGMPNNRFLAERTGGTYSTLKVQPAELEDSGVYFCASRNSGSPQETQYFGPGTRLLVL.